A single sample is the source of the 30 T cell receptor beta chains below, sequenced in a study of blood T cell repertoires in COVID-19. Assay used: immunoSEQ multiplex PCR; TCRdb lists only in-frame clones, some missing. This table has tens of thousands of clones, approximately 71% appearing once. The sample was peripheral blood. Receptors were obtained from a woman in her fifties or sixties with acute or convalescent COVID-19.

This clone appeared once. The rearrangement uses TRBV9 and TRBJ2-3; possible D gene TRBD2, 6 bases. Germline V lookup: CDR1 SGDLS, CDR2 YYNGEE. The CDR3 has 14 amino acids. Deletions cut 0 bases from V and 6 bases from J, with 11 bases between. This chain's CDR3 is CASSVVSGADTQYF. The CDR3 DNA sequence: TGTGCCAGCAGCGTAGTCTCGGGAGCCGATACGCAGTATTTT.

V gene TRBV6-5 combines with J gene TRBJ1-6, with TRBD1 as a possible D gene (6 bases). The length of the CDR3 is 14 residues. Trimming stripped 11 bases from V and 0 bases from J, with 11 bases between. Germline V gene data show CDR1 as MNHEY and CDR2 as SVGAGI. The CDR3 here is CASGQSSYNSPLHF. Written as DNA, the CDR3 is TGTGCCTCCGGACAGAGCTCCTATAATTCACCCCTCCACTTT.

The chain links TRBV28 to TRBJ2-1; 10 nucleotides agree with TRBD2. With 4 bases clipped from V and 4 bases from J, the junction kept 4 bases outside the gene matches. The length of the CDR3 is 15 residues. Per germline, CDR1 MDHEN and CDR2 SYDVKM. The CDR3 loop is CASSSLAGEYNEQFF. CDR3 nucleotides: TGTGCCAGCAGTTCGCTAGCGGGGGAGTACAATGAGCAGTTCTTC.

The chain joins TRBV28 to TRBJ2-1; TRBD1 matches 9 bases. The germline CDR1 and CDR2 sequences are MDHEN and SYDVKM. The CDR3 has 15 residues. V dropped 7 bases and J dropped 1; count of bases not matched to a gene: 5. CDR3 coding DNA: TGTGCCAGCACCTCCGGGACAGGGTCCTACAATGAGCAGTTCTTC. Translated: CASTSGTGSYNEQFF.

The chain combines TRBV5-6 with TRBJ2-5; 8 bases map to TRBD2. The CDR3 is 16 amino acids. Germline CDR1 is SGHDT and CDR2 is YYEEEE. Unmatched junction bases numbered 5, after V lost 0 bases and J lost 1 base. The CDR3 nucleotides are TGTGCCAGCAGCTTGGTGGGCGGGGGGCTCCAAGAGACCCAGTACTTC. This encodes CASSLVGGGLQETQYF.

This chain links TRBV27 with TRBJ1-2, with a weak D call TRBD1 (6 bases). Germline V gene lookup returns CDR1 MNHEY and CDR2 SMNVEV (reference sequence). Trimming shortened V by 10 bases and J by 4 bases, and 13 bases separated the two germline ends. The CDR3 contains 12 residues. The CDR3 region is CATRIGGYGYTF. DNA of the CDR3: TGTGCCACCCGGATAGGGGGCTATGGCTACACCTTC.

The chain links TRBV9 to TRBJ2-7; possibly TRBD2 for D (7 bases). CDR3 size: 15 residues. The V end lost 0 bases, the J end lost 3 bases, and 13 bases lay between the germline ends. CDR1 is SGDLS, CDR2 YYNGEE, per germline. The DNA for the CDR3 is TGTGCCAGCAGCGTAGGGGGGGGCGAAGTCTACGAGCAGTACTTC. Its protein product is CASSVGGGEVYEQYF.

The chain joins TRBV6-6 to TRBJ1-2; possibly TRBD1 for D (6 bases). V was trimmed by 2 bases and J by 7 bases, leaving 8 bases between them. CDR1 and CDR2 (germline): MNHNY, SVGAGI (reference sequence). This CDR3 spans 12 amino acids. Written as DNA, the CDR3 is TGTGCCAGCAGTTACGAGGGGGTTGGCTACACCTTC. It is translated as CASSYEGVGYTF.

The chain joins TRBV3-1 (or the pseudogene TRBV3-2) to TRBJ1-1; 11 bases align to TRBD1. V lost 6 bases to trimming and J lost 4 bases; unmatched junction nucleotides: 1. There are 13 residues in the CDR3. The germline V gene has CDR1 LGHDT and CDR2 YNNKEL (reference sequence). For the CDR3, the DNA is TGTGCCAGCAGGGGGACAGGGGGCACTGAAGCTTTCTTT. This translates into CASRGTGGTEAFF.

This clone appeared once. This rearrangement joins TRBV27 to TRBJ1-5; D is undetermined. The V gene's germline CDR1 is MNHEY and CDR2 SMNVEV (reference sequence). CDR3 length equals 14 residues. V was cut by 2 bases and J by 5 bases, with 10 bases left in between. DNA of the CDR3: TGTGCCAGCAGTTTAACTCGGGAAGATCAGCCCCAGCATTTT. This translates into CASSLTREDQPQHF.

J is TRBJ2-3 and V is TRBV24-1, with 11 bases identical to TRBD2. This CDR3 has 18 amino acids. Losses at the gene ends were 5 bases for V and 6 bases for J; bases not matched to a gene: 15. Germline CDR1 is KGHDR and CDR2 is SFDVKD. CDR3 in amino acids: CATSGPPGLADTEDTQYF. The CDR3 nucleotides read TGTGCCACCAGTGGTCCACCGGGACTAGCGGATACTGAGGATACGCAGTATTTT.

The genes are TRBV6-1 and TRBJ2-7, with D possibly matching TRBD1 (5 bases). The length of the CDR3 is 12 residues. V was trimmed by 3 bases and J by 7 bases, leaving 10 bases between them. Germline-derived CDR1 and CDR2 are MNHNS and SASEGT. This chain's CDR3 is CASSDRVGEQYF. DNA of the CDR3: TGTGCCAGCAGTGACAGGGTGGGTGAGCAGTACTTC.

The CDR3 DNA follows: TGTGCCAGCAGCGTAGGGGGGGAATCAAGATCTGAGCAGTTCTTC. It yields the protein CASSVGGESRSEQFF. V gene TRBV9 combines with J gene TRBJ2-1; D is possibly TRBD2 (6 bases). Between the trimmed V and J ends, which lost 0 bases and 9 bases, there was a span of 16 bases. CDR3 length: 15 residues. The germline gives CDR1 SGDLS, CDR2 YYNGEE.

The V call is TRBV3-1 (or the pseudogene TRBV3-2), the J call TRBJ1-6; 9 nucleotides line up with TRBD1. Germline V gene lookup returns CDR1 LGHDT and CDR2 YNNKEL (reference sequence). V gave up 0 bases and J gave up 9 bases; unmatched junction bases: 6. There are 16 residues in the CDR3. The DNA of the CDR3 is TGTGCCAGCAGCCAAGATCAGGGACAGGGAACTTCACCCCTCCACTTT. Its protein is CASSQDQGQGTSPLHF.

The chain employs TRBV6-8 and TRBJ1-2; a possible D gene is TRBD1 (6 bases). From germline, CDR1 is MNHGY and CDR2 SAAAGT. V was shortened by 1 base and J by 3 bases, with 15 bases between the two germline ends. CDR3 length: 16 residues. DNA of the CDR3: TGTGCCAGCAGTTACTGCCGGGACACTCAGGACTATGGCTACACCTTC. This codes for CASSYCRDTQDYGYTF.

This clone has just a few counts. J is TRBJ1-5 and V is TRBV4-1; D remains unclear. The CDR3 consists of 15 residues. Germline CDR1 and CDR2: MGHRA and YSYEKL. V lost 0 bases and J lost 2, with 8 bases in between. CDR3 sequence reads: CASSQERSGNQPQHF. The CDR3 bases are TGCGCCAGCAGCCAAGAGAGATCTGGCAATCAGCCCCAGCATTTT.

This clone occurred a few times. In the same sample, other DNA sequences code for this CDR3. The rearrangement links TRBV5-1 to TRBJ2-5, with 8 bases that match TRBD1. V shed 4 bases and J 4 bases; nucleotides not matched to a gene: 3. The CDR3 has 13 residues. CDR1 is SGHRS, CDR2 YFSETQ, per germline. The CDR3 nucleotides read TGCGCCAGCAGCCAGGGGGCGCGAGAGACCCAGTACTTC. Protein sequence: CASSQGARETQYF.

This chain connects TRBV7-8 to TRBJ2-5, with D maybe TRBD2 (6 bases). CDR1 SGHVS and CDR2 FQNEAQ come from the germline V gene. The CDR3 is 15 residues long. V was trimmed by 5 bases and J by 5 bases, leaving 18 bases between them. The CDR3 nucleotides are TGTGCCAGCAGCATCACCGGGACTCTGAGGGAGACCCAGTACTTC. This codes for CASSITGTLRETQYF.

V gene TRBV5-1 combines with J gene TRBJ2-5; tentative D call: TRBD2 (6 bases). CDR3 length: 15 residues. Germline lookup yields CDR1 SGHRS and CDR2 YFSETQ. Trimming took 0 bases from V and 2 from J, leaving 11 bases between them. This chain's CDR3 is CASSLAAGGQETQYF. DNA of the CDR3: TGCGCCAGCAGCTTGGCAGCGGGCGGGCAAGAGACCCAGTACTTC.

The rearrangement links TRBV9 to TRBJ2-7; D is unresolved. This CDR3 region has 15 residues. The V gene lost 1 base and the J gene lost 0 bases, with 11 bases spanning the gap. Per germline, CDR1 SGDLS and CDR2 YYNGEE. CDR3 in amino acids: CASSVNPGSSYEQYF. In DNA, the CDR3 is TGTGCCAGCAGCGTAAATCCAGGTAGCTCCTACGAGCAGTACTTC.

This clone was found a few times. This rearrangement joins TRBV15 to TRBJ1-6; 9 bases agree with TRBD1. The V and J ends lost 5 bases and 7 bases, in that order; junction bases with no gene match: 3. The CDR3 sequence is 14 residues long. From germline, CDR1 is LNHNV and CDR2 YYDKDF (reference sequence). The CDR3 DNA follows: TGTGCCACCAGCGGGGGGACAGGGAATTCACCCCTCCACTTT. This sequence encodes CATSGGTGNSPLHF.

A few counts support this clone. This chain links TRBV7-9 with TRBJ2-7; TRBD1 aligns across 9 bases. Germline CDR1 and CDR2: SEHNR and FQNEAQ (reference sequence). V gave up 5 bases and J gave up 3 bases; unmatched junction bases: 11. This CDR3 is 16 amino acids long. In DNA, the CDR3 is TGTGCCAGCAGCCCGCGAGTGAGACAGGGGGTCTACGAGCAGTACTTC. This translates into CASSPRVRQGVYEQYF.

The CDR3 spells CASSSYMNTEAFF. The DNA of the CDR3 is TGTGCCAGCAGTTCCTATATGAACACTGAAGCTTTCTTT. J is TRBJ1-1 and V is TRBV6-6; no clear D gene. Trimming took 4 bases from V and 0 from J, leaving 6 bases between them. CDR3 length: 13 residues. Germline lookup yields CDR1 MNHNY and CDR2 SVGAGI (reference sequence).

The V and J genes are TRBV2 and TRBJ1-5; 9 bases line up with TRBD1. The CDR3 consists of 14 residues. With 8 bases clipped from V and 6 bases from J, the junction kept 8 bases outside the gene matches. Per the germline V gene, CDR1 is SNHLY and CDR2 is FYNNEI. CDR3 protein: CASRPTGGSQPQHF. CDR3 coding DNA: TGTGCCAGCCGGCCGACAGGGGGAAGTCAGCCCCAGCATTTT.

CDR3 nucleotide sequence: TGTGCCAGCAGTATCAGGCCGGATTACACTGAAGCTTTCTTT. It specifies CASSIRPDYTEAFF. The rearrangement joins TRBV6-6 to TRBJ1-1, with unresolved D. Trimming pared 5 bases from V and 3 bases from J, leaving 13 bases between. Germline assignment: CDR1 MNHNY and CDR2 SVGAGI (reference sequence). The CDR3 sequence is 14 residues long.

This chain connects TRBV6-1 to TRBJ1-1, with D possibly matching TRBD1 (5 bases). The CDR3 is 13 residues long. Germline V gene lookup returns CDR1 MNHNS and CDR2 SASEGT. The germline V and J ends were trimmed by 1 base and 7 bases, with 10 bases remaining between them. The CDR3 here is CASSEGGGFEAFF. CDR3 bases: TGTGCCAGCAGTGAAGGGGGCGGATTTGAAGCTTTCTTT.

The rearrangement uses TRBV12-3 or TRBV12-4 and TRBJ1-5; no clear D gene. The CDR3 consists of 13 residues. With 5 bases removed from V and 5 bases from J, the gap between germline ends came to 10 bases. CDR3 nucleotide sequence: TGTGCCAGCAGTCCCGTATCTGATCAGCCCCAGCATTTT. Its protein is CASSPVSDQPQHF.

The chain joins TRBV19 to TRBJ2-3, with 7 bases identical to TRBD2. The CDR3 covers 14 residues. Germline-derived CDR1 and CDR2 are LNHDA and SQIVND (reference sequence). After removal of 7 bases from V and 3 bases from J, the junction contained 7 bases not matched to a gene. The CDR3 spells CASTSLGGTDTQYF. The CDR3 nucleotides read TGTGCCAGTACCTCACTGGGGGGGACAGATACGCAGTATTTT. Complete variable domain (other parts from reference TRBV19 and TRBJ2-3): DGGITQSPKYLFRKEGQNVTLSCEQNLNHDAMYWYRQDPGQGLRLIYYSQIVNDFQKGDIAEGYSVSREKKESFPLTVTSAQKNPTAFYLCASTSLGGTDTQYFGPGTRLTVL.

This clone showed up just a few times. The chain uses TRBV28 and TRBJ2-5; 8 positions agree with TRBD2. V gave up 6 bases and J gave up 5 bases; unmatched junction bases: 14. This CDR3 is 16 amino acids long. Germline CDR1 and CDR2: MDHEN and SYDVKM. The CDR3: CASSSSLRTSSETQYF. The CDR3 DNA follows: TGTGCCAGCAGCTCATCCCTCCGGACTAGCTCGGAGACCCAGTACTTC.

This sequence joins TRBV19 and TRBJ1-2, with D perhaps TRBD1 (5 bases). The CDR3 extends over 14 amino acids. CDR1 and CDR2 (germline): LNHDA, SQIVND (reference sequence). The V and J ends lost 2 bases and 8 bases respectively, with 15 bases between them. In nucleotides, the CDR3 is TGTGCCAGTAGTATATCCGGGACTCCTATGGGCTACACCTTC. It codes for CASSISGTPMGYTF. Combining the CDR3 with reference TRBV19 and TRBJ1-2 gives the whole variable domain DGGITQSPKYLFRKEGQNVTLSCEQNLNHDAMYWYRQDPGQGLRLIYYSQIVNDFQKGDIAEGYSVSREKKESFPLTVTSAQKNPTAFYLCASSISGTPMGYTFGSGTRLTVV.